The subject of this entry is one T cell receptor (beta chain). The protocol was immunoSEQ multiplex PCR, while the TCRdb copy is restricted to in-frame clones and leaves out a portion. The data hold 280,000 or so clones, with roughly 88% observed a single time. These data come from a study of blood T cell repertoires in COVID-19. CDR3 length: 15 residues. Germline CDR1 reads SGHDT; CDR2 reads YYEEEE. The ends lost 4 bases at V and 3 bases at J; junction bases unmatched: 6. Everyone who took part was roughly 18 to 89 years old, and they came from about 25 US areas. The study assigned cohorts using participant-reported clinical history. For recovered donors of Cohort 3, there were two negative PCRs, clearance, or symptom resolution.

The sample was PBMCs or T cells enriched from blood (not recorded which). The source is a man aged 25-45 years who had recovered from COVID-19. The chain uses TRBV5-6 and TRBJ2-7, with TRBD1 matching 11 bases. The CDR3 sequence is CASSPFGTGGYEQYF. The CDR3 nucleotides read TGTGCCAGCAGCCCCTTCGGGACAGGGGGCTACGAGCAGTACTTC. The whole variable domain, filled in from reference TRBV5-6 and TRBJ2-7, reads DAGVTQSPTHLIKTRGQQVTLRCSPKSGHDTVSWYQQALGQGPQFIFQYYEEEERQRGNFPDRFSGHQFPNYSSELNVNALLLGDSALYLCASSPFGTGGYEQYFGPGTRLTVT.